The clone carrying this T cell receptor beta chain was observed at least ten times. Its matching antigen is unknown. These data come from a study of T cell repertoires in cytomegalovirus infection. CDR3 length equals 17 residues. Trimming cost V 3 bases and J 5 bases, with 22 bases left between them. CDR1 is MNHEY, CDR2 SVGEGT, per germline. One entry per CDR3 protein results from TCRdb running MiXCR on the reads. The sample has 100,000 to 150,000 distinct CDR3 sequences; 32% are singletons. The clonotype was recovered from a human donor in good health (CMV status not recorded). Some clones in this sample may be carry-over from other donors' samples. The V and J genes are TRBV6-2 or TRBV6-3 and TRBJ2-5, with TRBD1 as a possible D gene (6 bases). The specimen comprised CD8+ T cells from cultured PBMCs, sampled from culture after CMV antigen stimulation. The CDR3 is CASSYLSRGGVGETQYF. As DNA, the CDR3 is TGTGCCAGCAGTTATCTGTCCCGAGGGGGAGTGGGTGAGACCCAGTACTTC.